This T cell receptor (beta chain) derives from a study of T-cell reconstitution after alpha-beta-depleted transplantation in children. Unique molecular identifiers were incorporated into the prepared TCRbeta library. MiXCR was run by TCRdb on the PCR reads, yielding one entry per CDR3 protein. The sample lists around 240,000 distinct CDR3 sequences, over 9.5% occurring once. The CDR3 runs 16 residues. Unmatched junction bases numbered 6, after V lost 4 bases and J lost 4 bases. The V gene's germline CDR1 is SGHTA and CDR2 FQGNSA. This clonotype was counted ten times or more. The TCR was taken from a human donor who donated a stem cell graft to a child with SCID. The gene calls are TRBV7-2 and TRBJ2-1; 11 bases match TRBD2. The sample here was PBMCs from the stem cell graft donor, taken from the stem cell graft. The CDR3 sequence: CASSSKRLAGYNEQFF. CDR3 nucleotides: TGTGCCAGCAGCTCCAAGCGACTAGCGGGATACAATGAGCAGTTCTTC.